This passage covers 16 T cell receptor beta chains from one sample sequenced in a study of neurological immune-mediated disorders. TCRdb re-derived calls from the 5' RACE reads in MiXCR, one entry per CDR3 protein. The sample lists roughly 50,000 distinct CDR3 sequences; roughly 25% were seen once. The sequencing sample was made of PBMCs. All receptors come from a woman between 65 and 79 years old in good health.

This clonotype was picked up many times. The CDR3 nucleotides read TGTGCCAGCAGCAACGGCCTGGGGCCGGCCAAAAACATTCAGTACTTC. Its translation is CASSNGLGPAKNIQYF. The chain uses TRBV21-1 and TRBJ2-4; the table's D call, TRBD1, was not checked against the DNA. TRBV21-1 represents a pseudogene. The CDR3 sequence is 16 residues long.

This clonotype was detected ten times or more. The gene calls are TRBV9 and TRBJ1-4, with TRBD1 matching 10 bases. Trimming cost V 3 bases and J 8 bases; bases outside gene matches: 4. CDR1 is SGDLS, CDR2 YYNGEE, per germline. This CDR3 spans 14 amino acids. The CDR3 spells CASSETGQGEKLFF. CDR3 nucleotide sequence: TGTGCCAGCAGCGAAACGGGACAGGGGGAAAAACTGTTTTTT.

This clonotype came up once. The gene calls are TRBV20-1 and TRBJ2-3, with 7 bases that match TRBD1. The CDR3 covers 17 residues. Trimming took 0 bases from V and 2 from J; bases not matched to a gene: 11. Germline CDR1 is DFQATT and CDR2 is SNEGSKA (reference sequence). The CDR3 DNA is TGCAGTGCTAGAGATTGGGACAGCAATCCGCTCACAGATACGCAGTATTTT. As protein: CSARDWDSNPLTDTQYF.

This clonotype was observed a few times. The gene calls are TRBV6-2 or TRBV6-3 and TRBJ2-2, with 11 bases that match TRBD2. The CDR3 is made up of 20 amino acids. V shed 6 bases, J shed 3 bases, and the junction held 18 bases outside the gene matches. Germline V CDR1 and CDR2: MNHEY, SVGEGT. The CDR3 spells CASRPGSLSSGRLDTGELFF. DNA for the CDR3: TGTGCCAGCAGACCCGGGTCCTTGTCTAGCGGGAGGTTGGACACCGGGGAGCTGTTTTTT.

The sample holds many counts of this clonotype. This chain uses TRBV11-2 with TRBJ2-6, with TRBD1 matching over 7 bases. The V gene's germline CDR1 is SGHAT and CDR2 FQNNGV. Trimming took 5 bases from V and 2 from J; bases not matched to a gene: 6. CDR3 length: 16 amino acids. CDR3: CASSKLTGTGANVLTF. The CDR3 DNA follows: TGTGCCAGCAGCAAACTGACAGGGACTGGGGCCAACGTCCTGACTTTC.

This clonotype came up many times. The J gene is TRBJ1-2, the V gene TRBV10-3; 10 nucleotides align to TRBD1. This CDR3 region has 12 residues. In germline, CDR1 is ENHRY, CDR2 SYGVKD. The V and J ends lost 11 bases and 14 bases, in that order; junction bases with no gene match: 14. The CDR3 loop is CASSKTGTGDTF. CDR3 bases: TGTGCCTCCTCAAAAACCGGGACAGGGGATACCTTC.

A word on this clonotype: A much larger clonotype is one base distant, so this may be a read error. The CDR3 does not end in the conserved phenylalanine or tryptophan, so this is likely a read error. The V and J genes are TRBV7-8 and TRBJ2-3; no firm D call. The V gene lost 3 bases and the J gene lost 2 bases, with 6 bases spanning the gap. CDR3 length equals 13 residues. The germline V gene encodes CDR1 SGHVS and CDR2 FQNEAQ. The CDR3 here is CASSFTFTDTQYL. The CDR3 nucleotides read TGTGCCAGCAGCTTTACGTTCACAGATACGCAGTATTTA.

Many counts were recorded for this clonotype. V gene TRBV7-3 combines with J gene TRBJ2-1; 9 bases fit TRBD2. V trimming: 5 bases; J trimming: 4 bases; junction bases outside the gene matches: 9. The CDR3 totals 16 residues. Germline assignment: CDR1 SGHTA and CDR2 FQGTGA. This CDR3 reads CASSAGLSGSYNEQFF. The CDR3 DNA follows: TGTGCCAGCAGCGCAGGCCTTAGCGGGAGTTACAATGAGCAGTTCTTC.

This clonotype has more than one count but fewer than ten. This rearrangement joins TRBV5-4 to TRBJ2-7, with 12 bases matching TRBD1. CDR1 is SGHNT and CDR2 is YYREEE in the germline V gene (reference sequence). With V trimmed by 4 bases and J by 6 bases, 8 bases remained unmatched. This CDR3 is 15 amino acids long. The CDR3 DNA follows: TGTGCCAGCAGCCTCGCCGGGACAGGGGGCGCCGAGCAGTACTTC. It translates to CASSLAGTGGAEQYF.

The CDR3 coding sequence is TGCGCCAGCAGCTTAAGGACTAGCGGGGGTAGCACAGATACGCAGTATTTT. This translates into CASSLRTSGGSTDTQYF. J is TRBJ2-3 and V is TRBV5-1; TRBD2 matches at 13 bases. Germline CDR1 and CDR2: SGHRS and YFSETQ. J was trimmed by 0 bases and V by 2 bases; bases with no gene match: 3. CDR3 length equals 17 residues.

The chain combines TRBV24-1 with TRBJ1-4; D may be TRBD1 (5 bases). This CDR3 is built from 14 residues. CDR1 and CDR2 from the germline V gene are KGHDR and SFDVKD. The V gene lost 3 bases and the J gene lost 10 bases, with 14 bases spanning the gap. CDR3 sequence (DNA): TGTGCCACCAGTGATGGCATAGACAGTCGAAAACTGTTTTTT. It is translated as CATSDGIDSRKLFF.

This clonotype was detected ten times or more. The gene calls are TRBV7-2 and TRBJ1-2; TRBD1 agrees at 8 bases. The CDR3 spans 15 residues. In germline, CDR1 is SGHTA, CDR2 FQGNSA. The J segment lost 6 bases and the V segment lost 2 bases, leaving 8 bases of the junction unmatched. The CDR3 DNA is TGTGCCAGCAGCTTACATGCGACAGGGGTGAATGGCTACACCTTC. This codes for CASSLHATGVNGYTF.

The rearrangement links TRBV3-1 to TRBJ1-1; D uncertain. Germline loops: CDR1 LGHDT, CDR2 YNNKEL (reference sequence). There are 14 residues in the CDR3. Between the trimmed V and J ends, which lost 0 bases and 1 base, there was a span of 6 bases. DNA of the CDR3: TGTGCCAGCAGCCAAGATGGCCGGAACACTGAAGCTTTCTTT. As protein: CASSQDGRNTEAFF.

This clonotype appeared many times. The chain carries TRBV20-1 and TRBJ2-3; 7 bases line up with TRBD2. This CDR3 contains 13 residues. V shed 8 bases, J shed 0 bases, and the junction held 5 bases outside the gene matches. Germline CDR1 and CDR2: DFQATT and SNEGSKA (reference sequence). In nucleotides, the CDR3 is TGCAGTCGGCTAGCGGCTAGCACAGATACGCAGTATTTT. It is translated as CSRLAASTDTQYF.

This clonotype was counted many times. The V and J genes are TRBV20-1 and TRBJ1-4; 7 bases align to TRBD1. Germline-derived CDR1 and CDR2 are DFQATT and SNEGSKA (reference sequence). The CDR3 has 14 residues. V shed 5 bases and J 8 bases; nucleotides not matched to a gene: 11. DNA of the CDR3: TGCAGTGCTCGCCGACAGGGAGAAAGAGAAAAACTGTTTTTT. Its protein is CSARRQGEREKLFF.

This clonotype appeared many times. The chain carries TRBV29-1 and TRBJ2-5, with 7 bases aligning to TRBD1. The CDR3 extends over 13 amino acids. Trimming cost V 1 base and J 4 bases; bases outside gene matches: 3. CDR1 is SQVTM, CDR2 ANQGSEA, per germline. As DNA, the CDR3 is TGCAGCGTTGAAGTAGGGGGCGGAGAGACCCAGTACTTC. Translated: CSVEVGGGETQYF. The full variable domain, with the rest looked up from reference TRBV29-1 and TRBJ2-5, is SAVISQKPSRDICQRGTSLTIQCQVDSQVTMMFWYRQQPGQSLTLIATANQGSEATYESGFVIDKFPISRPNLTFSTLTVSNMSPEDSSIYLCSVEVGGGETQYFGPGTRLLVL.